This TCR beta chain was documented in a study of cytomegalovirus exposure and HLA in healthy donors. Points from the study as a whole: High specificity and sensitivity for cytomegalovirus status were reported for the classifier. Evidence from a later analysis indicated that most CMV-associated TCR beta chains looked HLA-restricted. Reported findings show TCR beta sequences accurately forecast HLA-A and HLA-B alleles in most subjects. Later analysis identified a missense DCLRE1C variant that was linked to TCR beta V- and J-gene trimming.

Use of 60 Vbeta and 13 Jbeta primers characterized the PCR. Using immunoSEQ multiplex PCR, the repertoire was profiled, and TCRdb retains in-frame clones only, with some absent. The sample carries more than 200,000 clones, about 81% recorded once. There are 13 residues in the CDR3. The germline gives CDR1 SQVTM, CDR2 ANQGSEA. Trimming at V came to 4 bases and at J to 7 bases, leaving 9 bases not matched to a gene. About this clone: What it binds is not known.

This TCR derives from a man aged 35 to 55 in good health and CMV-seropositive. The chain links TRBV29-1 to TRBJ1-1, with 7 bases aligning to TRBD1. The specimen was PBMCs. The CDR3 loop reads CSVGQGGRLEAFF. CDR3 DNA: TGCAGCGTTGGACAGGGCGGGCGTCTTGAAGCTTTCTTT.